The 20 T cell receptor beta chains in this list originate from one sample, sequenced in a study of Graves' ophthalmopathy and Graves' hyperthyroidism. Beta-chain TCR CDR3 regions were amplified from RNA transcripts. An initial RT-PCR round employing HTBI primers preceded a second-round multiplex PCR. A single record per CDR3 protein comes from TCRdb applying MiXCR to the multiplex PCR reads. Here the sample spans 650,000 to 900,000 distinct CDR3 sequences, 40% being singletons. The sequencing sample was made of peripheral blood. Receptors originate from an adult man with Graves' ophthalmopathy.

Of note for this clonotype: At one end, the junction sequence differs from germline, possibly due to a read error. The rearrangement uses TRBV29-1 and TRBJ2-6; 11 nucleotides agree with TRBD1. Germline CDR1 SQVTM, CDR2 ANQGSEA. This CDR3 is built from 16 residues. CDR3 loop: CAWTRTGGAGANVLTF. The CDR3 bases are TGTGCCTGGACCCGGACAGGGGGCGCCGGGGCCAACGTCCTGACTTTC.

The DNA for the CDR3 is TGCAGCCCGGGGGTCATGAACACTGAAGCTTTCTTT. It encodes CSPGVMNTEAFF. This chain links TRBV29-1 with TRBJ1-1, with D possibly being TRBD1 (5 bases). Germline V gene data show CDR1 as SQVTM and CDR2 as ANQGSEA. Trimming cost V 8 bases and J 0 bases, with 10 bases left between them. There are 12 residues in the CDR3.

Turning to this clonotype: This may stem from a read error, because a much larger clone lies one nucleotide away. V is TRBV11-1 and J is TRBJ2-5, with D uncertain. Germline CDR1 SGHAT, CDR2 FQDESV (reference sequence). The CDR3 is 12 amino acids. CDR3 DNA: TGTGCCAGCAGCTCCTACGGTGAGACCCGGTACTTC. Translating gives CASSSYGETRYF. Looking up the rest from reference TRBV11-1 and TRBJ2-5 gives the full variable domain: EAEVAQSPRYKITEKSQAVAFWCDPISGHATLYWYRQILGQGPELLVQFQDESVVDDSQLPKDRFSAERLKGVDSTLKIQPAELGDSAMYLCASSSYGETRYFGPGTRLLVL.

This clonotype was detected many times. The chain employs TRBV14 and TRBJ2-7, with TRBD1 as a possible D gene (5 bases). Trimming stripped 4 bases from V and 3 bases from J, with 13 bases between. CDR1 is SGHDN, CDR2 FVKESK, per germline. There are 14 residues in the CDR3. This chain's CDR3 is CASSPRVGDYEQYF. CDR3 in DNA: TGTGCCAGCAGCCCCAGGGTTGGAGACTACGAGCAGTACTTC.

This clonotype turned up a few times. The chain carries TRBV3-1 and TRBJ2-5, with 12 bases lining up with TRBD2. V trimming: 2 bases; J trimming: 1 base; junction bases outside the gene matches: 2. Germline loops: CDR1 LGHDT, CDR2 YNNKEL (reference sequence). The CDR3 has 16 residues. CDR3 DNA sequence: TGTGCCAGCAGCCAATGGACTAGCGGGATCCAAGAGACCCAGTACTTC. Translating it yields CASSQWTSGIQETQYF.

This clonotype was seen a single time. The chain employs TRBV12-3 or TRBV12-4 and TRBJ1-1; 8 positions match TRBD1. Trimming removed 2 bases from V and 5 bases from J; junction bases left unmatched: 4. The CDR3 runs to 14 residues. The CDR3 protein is CASSLRTGFTEAFF. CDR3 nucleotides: TGTGCCAGCAGTTTACGGACAGGGTTTACTGAAGCTTTCTTT.

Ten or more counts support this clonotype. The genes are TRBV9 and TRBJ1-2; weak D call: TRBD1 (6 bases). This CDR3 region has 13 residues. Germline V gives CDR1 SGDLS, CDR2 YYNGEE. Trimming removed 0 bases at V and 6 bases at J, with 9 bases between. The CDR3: CASSVVQGHGYTF. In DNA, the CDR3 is TGTGCCAGCAGCGTAGTACAGGGCCATGGCTACACCTTC.

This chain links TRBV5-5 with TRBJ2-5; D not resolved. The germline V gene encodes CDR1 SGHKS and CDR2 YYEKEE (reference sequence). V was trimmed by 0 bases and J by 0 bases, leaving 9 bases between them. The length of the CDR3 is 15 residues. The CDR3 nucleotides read TGTGCCAGCAGCTTGGGGCTATCCTACCAAGAGACCCAGTACTTC. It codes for CASSLGLSYQETQYF.

The DNA of the CDR3 is TGTGCCAGCAGCTTAGAGACTGCCTCTGGAAACACCATATATTTT. This gives the protein CASSLETASGNTIYF. This chain uses TRBV7-2 with TRBJ1-3; no clear D gene. The CDR3 length is 15 residues. V lost 1 base to trimming and J lost 0 bases, with 7 bases between them. CDR1 SGHTA and CDR2 FQGNSA come from the germline V gene.

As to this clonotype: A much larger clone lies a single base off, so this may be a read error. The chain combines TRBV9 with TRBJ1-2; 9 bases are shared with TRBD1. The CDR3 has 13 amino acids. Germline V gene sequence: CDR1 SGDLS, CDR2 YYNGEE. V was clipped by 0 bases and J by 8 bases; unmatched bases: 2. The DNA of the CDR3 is TGTGCCAGCAGCGTAGGGACAGGGGAGGGCTACACCTTC. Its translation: CASSVGTGEGYTF.

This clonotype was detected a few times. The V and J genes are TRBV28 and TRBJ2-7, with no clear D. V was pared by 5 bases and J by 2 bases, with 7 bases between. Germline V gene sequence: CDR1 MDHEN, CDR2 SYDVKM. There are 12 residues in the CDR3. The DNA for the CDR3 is TGTGCCAGCAGTAAGGTACCCTACGAGCAGTACTTC. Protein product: CASSKVPYEQYF.

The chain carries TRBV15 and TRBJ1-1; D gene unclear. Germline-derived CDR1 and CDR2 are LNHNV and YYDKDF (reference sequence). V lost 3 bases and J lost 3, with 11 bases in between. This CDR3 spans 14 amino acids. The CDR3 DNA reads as TGTGCCACCAGCAGCTTAAGTGGGGACACTGAAGCTTTCTTT. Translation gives CATSSLSGDTEAFF.

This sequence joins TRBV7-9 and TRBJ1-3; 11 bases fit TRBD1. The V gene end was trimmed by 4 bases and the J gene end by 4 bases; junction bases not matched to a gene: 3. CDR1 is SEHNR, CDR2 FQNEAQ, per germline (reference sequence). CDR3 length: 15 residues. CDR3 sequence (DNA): TGTGCCAGCAGCTCGGACAGGGGGCCCGGAAACACCATATATTTT. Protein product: CASSSDRGPGNTIYF.

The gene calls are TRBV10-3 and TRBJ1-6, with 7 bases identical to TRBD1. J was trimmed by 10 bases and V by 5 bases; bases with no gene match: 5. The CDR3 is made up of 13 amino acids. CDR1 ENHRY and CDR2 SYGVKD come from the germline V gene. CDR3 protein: CAISSLGGSPLHF. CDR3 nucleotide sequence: TGTGCCATCAGTTCCTTAGGGGGCTCACCCCTCCACTTT.

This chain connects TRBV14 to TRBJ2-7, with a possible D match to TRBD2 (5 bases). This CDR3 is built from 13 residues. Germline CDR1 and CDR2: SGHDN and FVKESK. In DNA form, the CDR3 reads TGTGCCGGCAGCCAACGTCCCGGCGGAGCGGTGTGGGTC. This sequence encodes CAGSQRPGGAVWV.

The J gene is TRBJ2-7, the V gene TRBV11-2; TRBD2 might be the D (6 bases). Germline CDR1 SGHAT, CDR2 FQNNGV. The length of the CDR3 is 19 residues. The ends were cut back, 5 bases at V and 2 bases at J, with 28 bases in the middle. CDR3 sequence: CASSQESGRPLLSPYEQYF. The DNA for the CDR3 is TGTGCCAGCAGCCAAGAATCGGGGAGGCCTTTACTCTCCCCCTACGAGCAGTACTTC.

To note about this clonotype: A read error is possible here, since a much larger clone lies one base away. The CDR3 nucleotides are TGTGCCAATAGCACACCCGGGACAGGGAATGGCTACACCTTC. Its translation is CANSTPGTGNGYTF. V and J are TRBV11-2 and TRBJ1-2; 9 bases match TRBD1. V lost 10 bases, J lost 6 bases, and 12 bases stayed unmatched. CDR3 size: 14 residues. Germline loops: CDR1 SGHAT, CDR2 FQNNGV.

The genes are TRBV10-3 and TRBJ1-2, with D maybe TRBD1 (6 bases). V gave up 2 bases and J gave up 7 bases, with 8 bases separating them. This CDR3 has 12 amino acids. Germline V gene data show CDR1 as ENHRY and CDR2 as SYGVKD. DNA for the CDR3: TGTGCCATCAGTGAGGTGGGGGCTGGCTACACCTTC. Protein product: CAISEVGAGYTF.

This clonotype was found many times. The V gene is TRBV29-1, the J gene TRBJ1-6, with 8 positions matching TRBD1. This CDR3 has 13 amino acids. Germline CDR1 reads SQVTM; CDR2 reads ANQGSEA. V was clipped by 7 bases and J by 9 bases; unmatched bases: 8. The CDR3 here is CSAVDRGGSPLHF. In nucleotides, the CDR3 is TGCAGCGCCGTCGACAGGGGTGGTTCACCCCTCCACTTT.

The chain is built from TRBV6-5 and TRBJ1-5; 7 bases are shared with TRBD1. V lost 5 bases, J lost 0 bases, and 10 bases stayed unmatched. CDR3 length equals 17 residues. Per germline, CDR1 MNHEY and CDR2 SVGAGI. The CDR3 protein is CASSPGTADYSNQPQHF. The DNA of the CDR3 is TGTGCCAGCAGTCCGGGGACAGCTGATTATAGCAATCAGCCCCAGCATTTT.